This TCR beta chain originates from a study of T cell clones after liver transplantation. At the level of the study: Post-transplant blood was tracked for graft-donor-reactive T cell clones identified in a pre-transplant mixed lymphocyte reaction. Draws occurred before transplant, before withdrawal, and after complete or failed withdrawal. Study-level points and caveats: These preliminary findings come from unstandardized post-transplant sampling times. Low donor cell numbers restricted donor-reactive repertoire measurement in a couple of subjects.

CDR3 length equals 15 residues. V shed 4 bases and J 4 bases; nucleotides not matched to a gene: 6. CDR1 and CDR2 from the germline V gene are SGHTA and FQGNSA. TCRdb's copy holds only in-frame clones and misses some; the assay was immunoSEQ multiplex PCR. The repertoire holds tens of thousands of clones, approximately 81% seen once, with around 2% in the top ten. On this clone: Its specificity is not known.

The TCR sequence derives from a human patient who received a liver transplant. Some T cells may arise from the graft donor. V gene TRBV7-2 combines with J gene TRBJ1-5, with 8 nucleotides matching TRBD1. Material: CD4+ T cells from blood, obtained 48 months after liver transplant. In DNA, the CDR3 is TGTGCCAGCAGCTACAGGGGGTCCCTTAATCAGCCCCAGCATTTT. Translation: CASSYRGSLNQPQHF.